In this sample, the clone carrying this TCR beta chain turned up a few times. Its antigen remains unidentified. Lesional scalp punch biopsies and peripheral blood came from alopecia areata patients. CDR3 length: 12 amino acids. Germline loops: CDR1 SGHRS, CDR2 YFSETQ. The J segment lost 16 bases and the V segment lost 0 bases, leaving 5 bases of the junction unmatched. This specimen comes from a study of CD8+ T cells in alopecia areata. Study-wide context: In an open-label trial, patients got 5 to 10 mg tofacitinib twice daily. The drug, tofacitinib, lasted 6 to 18 months, followed by 6 months off drug.

Regarding the study as a whole: Scalp lesions, especially in alopecia totalis/universalis, had higher clonality than normal scalp.

Sequencing relied on a cDNA template that was reverse transcribed from extracted RNA. Sequenced by immunoSEQ multiplex PCR; TCRdb stores in-frame clones only, minus some. The sample contains 90,000 to 150,000 clones, around two fifths of which appear only once. Sample: CD4+ T cells sorted from blood. This receptor was identified in a human donor with alopecia areata. V gene TRBV5-1 combines with J gene TRBJ2-1, with 9 bases fitting TRBD2. In DNA, the CDR3 is TGCGCCAGCAGCTTGGCTGCGGGAGGGCTCTTCTTC. Amino acid sequence: CASSLAAGGLFF.